This TCR beta chain stems from a study of CD4 and CD8 cells across lung adenocarcinoma regions. This clonotype was seen a single time. The germline gene is not matched at one end of the junction; a read error may be the cause. Donors had localized lung adenocarcinoma, a non-small cell lung cancer. This CDR3 comprises 15 residues. Germline V lookup: CDR1 SGHTA, CDR2 FQGNSA. One entry per CDR3 protein results from TCRdb running MiXCR on the PCR reads. The data show about 12,000 distinct CDR3 sequences, 40% to 50% seen once. The chain links TRBV7-2 to TRBJ2-5; TRBD1 matches 7 bases. The better agreement between TRBJ2-4 and the DNA end casts doubt on the J call. The sequencing input was CD8+ T cells from the margin of a lung tumor. The receptor's source is a male donor with lung adenocarcinoma. The CD4 and CD8 labels of this study may be unreliable. The CDR3 loop reads CSRGFGGRDQNIQYF. The CDR3 DNA follows: TGTTCCAGGGGGTTTGGGGGCCGTGACCAAAACATTCAGTACTTC.